This is a list of T cell receptor beta chains from one sample in a study of blood T cell repertoires in COVID-19. Sequencing was performed with immunoSEQ multiplex PCR; in TCRdb, only in-frame clones are kept and a portion is missing. The sample shows about 170,000 clones, under 85% of them seen only once. The sample was peripheral blood. These receptors were taken from a man older than 75 with COVID-19, enrolled during active disease. Each CDR3 is given with its conserved first and last residue. The D gene is left open where the match is weak. Rows give clone size only sometimes, using once, few, many, or a class for an expanded clone.

clone_size	v_call	j_call	d_call	cdr3_nt	cdr3_aa
-	TRBV5-5	TRBJ2-2	TRBD1	TGTGCCAGCAGCTCTCTGGGACAGTTCGCCGGGGAGCTGTTTTTT	CASSSLGQFAGELFF
-	TRBV10-3	TRBJ1-5	TRBD1	TGTGCCATCAGTGTAGGGGACAGTTATAGCAATCAGCCCCAGCATTTT	CAISVGDSYSNQPQHF
once	TRBV3-1/TRBV3-2	TRBJ1-1	-	TGTGCCAGCAGCCCCGACACGAACACTGAAGCTTTCTTT	CASSPDTNTEAFF
-	TRBV15	TRBJ1-1	-	TGTGCCACCAGCAGAGATTTGGGGGCCACTGAAGCTTTCTTT	CATSRDLGATEAFF
-	TRBV7-3	TRBJ2-1	-	TGTGCCAGCAGCCTACTTGGGGGGAATGAGCAGTTCTTC	CASSLLGGNEQFF
-	TRBV5-6	TRBJ1-6	TRBD1	TGTGCCAGCAGCCCCGGACAGGGTAAGAATTCACCCCTCCACTTT	CASSPGQGKNSPLHF
few	TRBV4-2	TRBJ2-7	TRBD1	TGTGCCAGCAGCCAACCCTCGGGGACAGGGAAGTACGAGCAGTACTTC	CASSQPSGTGKYEQYF
-	TRBV7-9	TRBJ2-4	-	TGTGCCAGCAGCTCCCGGAGGGGCCGGGGAAACATTCAGTACTTC	CASSSRRGRGNIQYF
-	TRBV5-5	TRBJ2-2	TRBD1	TGTGCCAGCAGCTGGGCCGGGACAGGGAATTCCGGGGAGCTGTTTTTT	CASSWAGTGNSGELFF
-	TRBV6-1	TRBJ1-5	-	TGTGCCAGCAGTGAAGGGCGGGGGGGAATAAGCAATCAGCCCCAGCATTTT	CASSEGRGGISNQPQHF
-	TRBV28	TRBJ2-5	TRBD2	TGTGCCAGCAGTTTAGGGGCTAGCGGGGGAAAGACCCAGTACTTC	CASSLGASGGKTQYF
-	TRBV11-2	TRBJ1-2	TRBD1	TGTGCCAGCAGCGCGGACAGGATCTATGGCTACACCTTC	CASSADRIYGYTF
-	TRBV24-1	TRBJ2-3	TRBD1	TGTGCCACCAGTGATTTCGGGGACAGGGGCACAGATACGCAGTATTTT	CATSDFGDRGTDTQYF
-	TRBV3-1/TRBV3-2	TRBJ1-1	-	TGTGCCAGCAGCCCGACAGGAGGCGGGACTGAAGCTTTCTTT	CASSPTGGGTEAFF
-	TRBV14	TRBJ1-2	TRBD1	TGTGCCAGCAGCCTCCTTGGACAGGCCGACTATGGCTACACCTTC	CASSLLGQADYGYTF
-	TRBV5-1	TRBJ1-1	-	TGCGCCAGCAGCTTTGGCGGCACTGAAGCTTTCTTT	CASSFGGTEAFF
-	TRBV4-1	TRBJ2-2	TRBD2	TGCGCCAGCAGCCAAGATCTCAAATACGGGACTACTTTTCGGACCGGGGAGCTGTTTTTT	CASSQDLKYGTTFRTGELFF